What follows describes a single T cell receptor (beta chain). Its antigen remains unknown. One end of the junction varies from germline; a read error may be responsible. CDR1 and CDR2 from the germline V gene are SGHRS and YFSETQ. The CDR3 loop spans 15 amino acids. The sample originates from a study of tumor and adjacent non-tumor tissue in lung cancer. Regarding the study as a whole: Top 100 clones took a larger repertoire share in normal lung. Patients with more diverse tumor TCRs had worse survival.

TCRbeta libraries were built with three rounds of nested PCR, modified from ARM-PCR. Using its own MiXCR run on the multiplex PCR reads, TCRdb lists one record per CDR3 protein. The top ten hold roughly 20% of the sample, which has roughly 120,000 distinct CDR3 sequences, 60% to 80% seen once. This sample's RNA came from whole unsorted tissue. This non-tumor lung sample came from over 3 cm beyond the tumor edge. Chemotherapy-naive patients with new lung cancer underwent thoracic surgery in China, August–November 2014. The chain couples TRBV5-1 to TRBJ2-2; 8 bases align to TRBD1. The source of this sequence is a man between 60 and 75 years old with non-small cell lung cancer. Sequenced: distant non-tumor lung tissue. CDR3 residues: CANSPMDRVNGELFF. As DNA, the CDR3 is TGCGCCAACAGCCCAATGGACAGGGTGAACGGGGAGCTGTTTTTT.